Listed below are T cell receptor beta chains from one sample, sequenced in a study of siplizumab effects on memory and regulatory T cells. Data came from immunoSEQ multiplex PCR; TCRdb stores just in-frame clones and leaves some out. The table lists about 120,000 clones, 94% of them singletons. The sequencing sample was made of non-Treg CD4+ T cells sorted from blood. All receptors derive from a human donor in good health. CDR3s include the opening cysteine and the closing phenylalanine or tryptophan. D genes are given only for firm matches. For some rows the clone size is stated as once, few or many, or as a class when expanded; others skip it.

len: 16
v_gene: TRBV4-2
d_gene: .
abundance: .
j_gene: TRBJ2-3
CDR3aa: CASSQDTGLPTDTQYF
CDR3nt: TGTGCCAGCAGCCAGGACACGGGACTCCCAACAGATACGCAGTATTTT

len: 16
v_gene: TRBV18
d_gene: .
abundance: .
j_gene: TRBJ1-2
CDR3aa: CASSPQGAGSNYGYTF
CDR3nt: TGTGCCAGCTCACCACAGGGAGCGGGATCTAACTATGGCTACACCTTC

len: 13
v_gene: TRBV5-1
d_gene: .
abundance: .
j_gene: TRBJ1-1
CDR3aa: CASSLTAGTEAFF
CDR3nt: TGCGCCAGCAGCCTAACGGCCGGCACTGAAGCTTTCTTT

len: 12
v_gene: TRBV29-1
d_gene: .
abundance: .
j_gene: TRBJ2-1
CDR3aa: CSVEWGANEQFF
CDR3nt: TGCAGCGTTGAGTGGGGGGCCAATGAGCAGTTCTTC

len: 14
v_gene: TRBV2
d_gene: .
abundance: .
j_gene: TRBJ1-6
CDR3aa: CANKGGPSNSPLHF
CDR3nt: TGTGCCAACAAGGGGGGCCCAAGTAATTCACCCCTCCACTTT

len: 14
v_gene: TRBV6-1
d_gene: .
abundance: once
j_gene: TRBJ2-7
CDR3aa: CASTLDSEFYEQYF
CDR3nt: TGTGCCAGCACCCTGGACAGCGAGTTCTACGAGCAGTACTTC

len: 14
v_gene: TRBV6-1
d_gene: TRBD1
abundance: .
j_gene: TRBJ2-1
CDR3aa: CASTPGQGGNEQFF
CDR3nt: TGTGCCAGTACGCCGGGACAGGGTGGCAATGAGCAGTTCTTC

len: 15
v_gene: TRBV7-9
d_gene: .
abundance: .
j_gene: TRBJ1-2
CDR3aa: CASSGKGTRVYGYTF
CDR3nt: TGTGCCAGCAGCGGAAAAGGGACAAGAGTCTATGGCTACACCTTC

len: 15
v_gene: TRBV19
d_gene: .
abundance: .
j_gene: TRBJ1-5
CDR3aa: CASSIAGQINQPQHF
CDR3nt: TGTGCCAGTAGTATAGCAGGACAGATAAATCAGCCCCAGCATTTT

len: 13
v_gene: TRBV12-5
d_gene: .
abundance: .
j_gene: TRBJ2-2
CDR3aa: CASAPQGFGELFF
CDR3nt: TGTGCTAGTGCACCACAGGGATTCGGGGAGCTGTTTTTT

len: 14
v_gene: TRBV4-1
d_gene: .
abundance: .
j_gene: TRBJ1-1
CDR3aa: CASSQAGSNTEAFF
CDR3nt: TGCGCCAGCAGCCAAGCAGGGAGCAACACTGAAGCTTTCTTT

len: 14
v_gene: TRBV7-9
d_gene: TRBD1
abundance: .
j_gene: TRBJ1-4
CDR3aa: CASSLRQGNEKLFF
CDR3nt: TGTGCCAGCAGCCTTAGACAGGGTAATGAAAAACTGTTTTTT

len: 16
v_gene: TRBV11-3
d_gene: TRBD2
abundance: .
j_gene: TRBJ2-3
CDR3aa: CASSLVAGGPPDTQYF
CDR3nt: TGTGCCAGCAGCTTAGTTGCGGGGGGGCCACCAGATACGCAGTATTTT

len: 15
v_gene: TRBV7-9
d_gene: TRBD2
abundance: .
j_gene: TRBJ2-1
CDR3aa: CASSPGTSVNNEQFF
CDR3nt: TGTGCCAGCAGCCCCGGGACTAGCGTAAACAATGAGCAGTTCTTC

len: 15
v_gene: TRBV5-1
d_gene: .
abundance: .
j_gene: TRBJ2-5
CDR3aa: CASSLAATAQETQYF
CDR3nt: TGCGCCAGCAGCTTGGCTGCCACGGCTCAAGAGACCCAGTACTTC

len: 14
v_gene: TRBV6-1
d_gene: TRBD2
abundance: once
j_gene: TRBJ2-1
CDR3aa: CASSLAGGREEQFF
CDR3nt: TGTGCCAGCAGCCTAGCGGGAGGACGCGAGGAGCAGTTCTTC

len: 16
v_gene: TRBV11-2
d_gene: .
abundance: .
j_gene: TRBJ2-7
CDR3aa: CASSLGGGKTTNEQYF
CDR3nt: TGTGCCAGCAGCTTAGGGGGGGGCAAAACGACCAACGAGCAGTACTTC

len: 14
v_gene: TRBV11-2
d_gene: TRBD2
abundance: few
j_gene: TRBJ2-7
CDR3aa: CASNLAVFAYEQYF
CDR3nt: TGTGCCAGCAATCTAGCGGTTTTCGCCTACGAGCAGTACTTC

len: 14
v_gene: TRBV11-2
d_gene: TRBD1
abundance: .
j_gene: TRBJ1-1
CDR3aa: CASSPDRGITEAFF
CDR3nt: TGTGCCAGCAGCCCGGACAGGGGGATTACTGAAGCTTTCTTT

len: 14
v_gene: TRBV18
d_gene: .
abundance: .
j_gene: TRBJ2-7
CDR3aa: CASSPRVDSYEQYF
CDR3nt: TGTGCCAGCTCACCACGGGTCGACTCCTACGAGCAGTACTTC

len: 16
v_gene: TRBV28
d_gene: TRBD2
abundance: few
j_gene: TRBJ2-5
CDR3aa: CASSPLGWEGQETQYF
CDR3nt: TGTGCCAGCAGTCCACTCGGATGGGAGGGACAAGAGACCCAGTACTTC

len: 18
v_gene: TRBV27
d_gene: TRBD2
abundance: .
j_gene: TRBJ2-2
CDR3aa: CASIPPPLGRGATGELFF
CDR3nt: TGTGCCAGCATTCCCCCCCCTCTAGGGCGGGGGGCCACCGGGGAGCTGTTTTTT

len: 12
v_gene: TRBV10-3
d_gene: .
abundance: .
j_gene: TRBJ2-3
CDR3aa: CAISDGTLTQYF
CDR3nt: TGTGCCATCAGTGACGGGACATTAACGCAGTATTTT

len: 14
v_gene: TRBV15
d_gene: .
abundance: .
j_gene: TRBJ2-7
CDR3aa: CATSDSLPSYEQYF
CDR3nt: TGTGCCACCAGCGACAGTCTACCTTCCTACGAGCAGTACTTC

len: 14
v_gene: TRBV5-4
d_gene: TRBD1
abundance: .
j_gene: TRBJ2-7
CDR3aa: CASSAGTASHEQYF
CDR3nt: TGTGCCAGCAGCGCCGGGACAGCCTCCCACGAGCAGTACTTC